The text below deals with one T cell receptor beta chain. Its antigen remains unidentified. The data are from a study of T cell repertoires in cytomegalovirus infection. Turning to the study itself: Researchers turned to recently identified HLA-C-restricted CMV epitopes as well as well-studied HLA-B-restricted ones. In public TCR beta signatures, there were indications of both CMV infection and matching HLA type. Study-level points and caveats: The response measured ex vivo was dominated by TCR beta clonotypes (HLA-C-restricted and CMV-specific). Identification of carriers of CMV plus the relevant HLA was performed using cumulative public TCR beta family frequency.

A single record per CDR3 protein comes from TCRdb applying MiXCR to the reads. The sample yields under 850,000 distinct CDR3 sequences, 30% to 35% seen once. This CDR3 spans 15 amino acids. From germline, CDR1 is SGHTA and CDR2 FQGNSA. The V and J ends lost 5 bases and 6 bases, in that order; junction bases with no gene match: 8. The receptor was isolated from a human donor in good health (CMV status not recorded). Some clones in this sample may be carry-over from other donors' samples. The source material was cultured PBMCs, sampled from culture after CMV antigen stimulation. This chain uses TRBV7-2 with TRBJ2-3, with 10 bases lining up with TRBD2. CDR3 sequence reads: CASSPLAGAGDTQYF. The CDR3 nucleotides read TGTGCCAGCAGCCCGCTAGCGGGAGCAGGGGATACGCAGTATTTT.